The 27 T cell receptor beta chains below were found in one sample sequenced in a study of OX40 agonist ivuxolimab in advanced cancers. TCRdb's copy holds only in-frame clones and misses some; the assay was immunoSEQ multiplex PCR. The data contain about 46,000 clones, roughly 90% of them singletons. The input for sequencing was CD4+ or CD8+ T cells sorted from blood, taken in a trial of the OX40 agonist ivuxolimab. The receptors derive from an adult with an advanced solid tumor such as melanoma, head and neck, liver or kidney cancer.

CDR3 nucleotide sequence: TGTGCCAGCAGCCAGGGAAAGGGGGCTTTTCAGCCCCAGCATTTT. Protein sequence: CASSQGKGAFQPQHF. The chain has TRBV16 and TRBJ1-5, with 7 bases fitting TRBD1. The CDR3 length is 15 residues. The V gene end was trimmed by 3 bases and the J gene end by 6 bases; junction bases not matched to a gene: 8. Germline CDR1 reads KGHSY; CDR2 reads FQNENV.

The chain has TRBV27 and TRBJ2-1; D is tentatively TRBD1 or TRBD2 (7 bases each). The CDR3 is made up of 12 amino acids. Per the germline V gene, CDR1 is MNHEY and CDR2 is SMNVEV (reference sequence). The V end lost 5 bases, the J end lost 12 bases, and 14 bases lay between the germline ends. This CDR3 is CASSQGGVGQFF. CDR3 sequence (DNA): TGTGCCAGCAGTCAGGGGGGGGTGGGGCAGTTCTTC.

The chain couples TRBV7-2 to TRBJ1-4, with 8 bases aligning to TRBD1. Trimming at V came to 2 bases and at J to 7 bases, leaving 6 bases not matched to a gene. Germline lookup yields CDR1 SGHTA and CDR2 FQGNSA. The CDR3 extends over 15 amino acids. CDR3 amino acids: CASSLRTGSREKLFF. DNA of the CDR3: TGTGCCAGCAGCTTACGGACAGGGAGTCGTGAAAAACTGTTTTTT.

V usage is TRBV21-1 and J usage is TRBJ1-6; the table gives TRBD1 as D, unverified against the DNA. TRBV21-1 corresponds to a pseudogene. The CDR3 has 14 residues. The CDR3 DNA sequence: TGTGCCAGCAGCGACAGCGTTTATAATTCACCCCTCCACTTT. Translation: CASSDSVYNSPLHF.

As DNA, the CDR3 is TGTGCCAGCAGCCATGAACAGGGGACAGTAGAAGCTTTCTTT. Translating gives CASSHEQGTVEAFF. The V gene is TRBV4-2, the J gene TRBJ1-1; 7 bases map to TRBD1. Losses at the gene ends were 3 bases for V and 8 bases for J; bases not matched to a gene: 9. The CDR3 is 14 amino acids. Germline loops: CDR1 LGHNA, CDR2 YNFKEQ.

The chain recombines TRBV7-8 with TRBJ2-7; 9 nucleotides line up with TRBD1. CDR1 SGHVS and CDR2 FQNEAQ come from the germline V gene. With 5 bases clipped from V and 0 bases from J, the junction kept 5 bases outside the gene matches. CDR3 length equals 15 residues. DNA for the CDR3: TGTGCCAGCAGCACCGGACAGGGGCCCTCCTACGAGCAGTACTTC. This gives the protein CASSTGQGPSYEQYF. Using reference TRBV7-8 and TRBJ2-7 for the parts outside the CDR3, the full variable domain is GAGVSQSPRYKVAKRGQDVALRCDPISGHVSLFWYQQALGQGPEFLTYFQNEAQLDKSGLPSDRFFAERPEGSVSTLKIQRTQQEDSAVYLCASSTGQGPSYEQYFGPGTRLTVT.

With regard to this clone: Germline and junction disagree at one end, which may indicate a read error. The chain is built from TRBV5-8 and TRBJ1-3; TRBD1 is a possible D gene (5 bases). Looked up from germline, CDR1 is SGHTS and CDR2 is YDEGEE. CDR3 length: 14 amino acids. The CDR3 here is CASSLWTGGNIIYF. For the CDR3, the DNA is TGTGCCAGCAGCTTGTGGACTGGGGGAAACATCATATATTTT.

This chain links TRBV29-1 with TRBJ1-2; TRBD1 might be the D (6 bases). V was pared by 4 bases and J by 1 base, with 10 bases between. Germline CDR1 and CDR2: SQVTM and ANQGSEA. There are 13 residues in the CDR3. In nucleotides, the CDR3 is TGCAGCGTTGTGGCACAGGGTAACTATGGCTACACCTTC. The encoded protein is CSVVAQGNYGYTF.

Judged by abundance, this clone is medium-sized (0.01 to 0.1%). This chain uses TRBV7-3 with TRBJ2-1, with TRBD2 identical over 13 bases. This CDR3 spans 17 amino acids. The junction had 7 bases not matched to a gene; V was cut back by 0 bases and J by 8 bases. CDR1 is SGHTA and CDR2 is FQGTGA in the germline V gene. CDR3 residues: CASSLTGLAGIFDEQFF. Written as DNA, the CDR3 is TGTGCCAGCAGCTTAACGGGACTAGCGGGAATATTCGATGAGCAGTTCTTC.

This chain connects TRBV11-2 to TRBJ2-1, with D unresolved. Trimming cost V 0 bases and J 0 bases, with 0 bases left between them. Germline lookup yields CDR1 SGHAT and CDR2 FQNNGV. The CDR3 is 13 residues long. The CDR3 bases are TGTGCCAGCAGCTTAGACTCCTACAATGAGCAGTTCTTC. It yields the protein CASSLDSYNEQFF.

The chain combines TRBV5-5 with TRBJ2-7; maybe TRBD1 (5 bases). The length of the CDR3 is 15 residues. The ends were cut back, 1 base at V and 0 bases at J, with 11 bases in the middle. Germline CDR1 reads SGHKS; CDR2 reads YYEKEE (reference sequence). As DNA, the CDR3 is TGTGCCAGCAGCTTGTGGGCAGGGCTCTCCTACGAGCAGTACTTC. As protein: CASSLWAGLSYEQYF.

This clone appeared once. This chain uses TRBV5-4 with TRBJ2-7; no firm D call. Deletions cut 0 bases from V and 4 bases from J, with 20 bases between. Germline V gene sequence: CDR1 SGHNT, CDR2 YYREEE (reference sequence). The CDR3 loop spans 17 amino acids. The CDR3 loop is CASSLVFRTADTYEQYF. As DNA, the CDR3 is TGTGCCAGCAGCTTGGTGTTTAGGACGGCGGATACTTACGAGCAGTACTTC.

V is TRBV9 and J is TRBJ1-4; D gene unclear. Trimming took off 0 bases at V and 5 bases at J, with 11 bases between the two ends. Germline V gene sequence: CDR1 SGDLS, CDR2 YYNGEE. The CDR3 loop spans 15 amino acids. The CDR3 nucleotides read TGTGCCAGCAGCGTAGGGTACAGCAGCAATGAAAAACTGTTTTTT. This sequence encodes CASSVGYSSNEKLFF.

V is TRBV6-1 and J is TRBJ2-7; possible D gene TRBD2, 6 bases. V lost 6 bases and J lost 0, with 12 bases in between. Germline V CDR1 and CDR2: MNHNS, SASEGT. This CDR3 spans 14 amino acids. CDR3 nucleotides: TGTGCCAGCAGCGGTGGGGGGAGCTCCTACGAGCAGTACTTC. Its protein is CASSGGGSSYEQYF.

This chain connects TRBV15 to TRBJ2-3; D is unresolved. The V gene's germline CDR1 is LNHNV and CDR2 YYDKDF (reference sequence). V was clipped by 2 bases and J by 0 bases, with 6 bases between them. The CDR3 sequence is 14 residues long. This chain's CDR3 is CATSRYGSTDTQYF. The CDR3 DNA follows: TGTGCCACCAGCAGATACGGGAGCACAGATACGCAGTATTTT.

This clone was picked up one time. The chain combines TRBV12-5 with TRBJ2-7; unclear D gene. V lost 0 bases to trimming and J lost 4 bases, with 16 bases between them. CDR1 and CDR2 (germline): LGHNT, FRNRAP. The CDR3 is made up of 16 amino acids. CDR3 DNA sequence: TGTGCTAGTGGTTTGGTACGGTGGGAAGGGTTGTACGAGCAGTACTTC. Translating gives CASGLVRWEGLYEQYF.

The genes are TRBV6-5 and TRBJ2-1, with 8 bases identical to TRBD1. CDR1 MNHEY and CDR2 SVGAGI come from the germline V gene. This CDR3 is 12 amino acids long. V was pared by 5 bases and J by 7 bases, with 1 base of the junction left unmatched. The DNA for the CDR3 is TGTGCCAGCAGTGGACAGGGTAATGAGCAGTTCTTC. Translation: CASSGQGNEQFF.

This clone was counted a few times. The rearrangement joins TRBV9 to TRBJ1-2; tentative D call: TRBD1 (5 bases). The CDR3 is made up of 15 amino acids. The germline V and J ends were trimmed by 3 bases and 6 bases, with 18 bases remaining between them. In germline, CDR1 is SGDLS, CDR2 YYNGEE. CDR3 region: CASSDDQEGRHGYTF. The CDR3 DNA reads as TGTGCCAGCAGCGACGATCAGGAGGGGCGTCATGGCTACACCTTC.

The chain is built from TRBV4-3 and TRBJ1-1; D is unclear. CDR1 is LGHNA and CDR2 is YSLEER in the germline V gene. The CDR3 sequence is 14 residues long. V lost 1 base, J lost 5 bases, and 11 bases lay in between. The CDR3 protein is CASSQASGITEAFF. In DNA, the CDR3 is TGCGCCAGCAGCCAAGCGAGCGGGATTACTGAAGCTTTCTTT.

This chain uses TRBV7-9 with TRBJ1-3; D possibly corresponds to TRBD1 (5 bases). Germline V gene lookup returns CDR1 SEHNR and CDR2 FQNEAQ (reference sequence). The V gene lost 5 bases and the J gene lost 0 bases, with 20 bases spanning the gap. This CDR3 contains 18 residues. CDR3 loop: CASSVPGQAGPSGNTIYF. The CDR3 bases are TGTGCCAGCAGCGTACCGGGTCAGGCGGGGCCCTCTGGAAACACCATATATTTT.

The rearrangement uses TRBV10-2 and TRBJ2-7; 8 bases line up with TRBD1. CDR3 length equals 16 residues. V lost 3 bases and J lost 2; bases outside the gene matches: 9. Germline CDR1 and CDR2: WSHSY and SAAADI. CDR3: CASSDSPGQETYEQYF. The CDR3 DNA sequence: TGCGCCAGCAGTGACTCACCGGGACAGGAGACCTACGAGCAGTACTTC.

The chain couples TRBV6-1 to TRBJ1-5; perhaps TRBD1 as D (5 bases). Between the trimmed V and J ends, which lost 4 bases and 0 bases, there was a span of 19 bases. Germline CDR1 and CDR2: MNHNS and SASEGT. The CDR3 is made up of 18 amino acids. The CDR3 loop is CASSVHQAGQSSNQPQHF. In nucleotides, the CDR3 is TGTGCCAGCAGTGTCCACCAAGCCGGACAATCTAGCAATCAGCCCCAGCATTTT.

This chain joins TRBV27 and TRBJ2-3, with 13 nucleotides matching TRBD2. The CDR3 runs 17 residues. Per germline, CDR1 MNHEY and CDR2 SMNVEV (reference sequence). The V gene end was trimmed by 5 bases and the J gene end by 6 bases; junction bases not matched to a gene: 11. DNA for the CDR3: TGTGCCAGCAGTGGATGGAGGACTAGCGGGAGTCCGGATACGCAGTATTTT. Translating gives CASSGWRTSGSPDTQYF.

The CDR3 region is CASSLNEQFF. The DNA for the CDR3 is TGTGCCAGCAGCTTAAATGAGCAGTTCTTC. The V and J genes are TRBV11-3 and TRBJ2-1; D gene uncertain. CDR1 and CDR2 (germline): SGHNT, YENEEA. The CDR3 covers 10 residues. V gave up 2 bases and J gave up 7 bases, with 0 bases separating them.

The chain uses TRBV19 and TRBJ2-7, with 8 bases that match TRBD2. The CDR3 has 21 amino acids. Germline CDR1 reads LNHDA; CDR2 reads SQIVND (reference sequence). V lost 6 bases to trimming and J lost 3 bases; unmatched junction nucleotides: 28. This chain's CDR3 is CASSPSALAGLSPKGFYEQYF. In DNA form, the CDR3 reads TGTGCCAGTAGCCCCTCGGCGCTAGCGGGCTTATCCCCCAAGGGTTTCTACGAGCAGTACTTC.

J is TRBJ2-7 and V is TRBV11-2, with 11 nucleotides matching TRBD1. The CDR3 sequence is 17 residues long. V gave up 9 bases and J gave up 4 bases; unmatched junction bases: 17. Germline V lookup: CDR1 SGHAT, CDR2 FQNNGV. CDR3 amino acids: CASLPRDRGLEGYEQYF. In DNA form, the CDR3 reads TGTGCCAGTTTACCCCGGGACAGGGGGTTAGAAGGGTACGAGCAGTACTTC.

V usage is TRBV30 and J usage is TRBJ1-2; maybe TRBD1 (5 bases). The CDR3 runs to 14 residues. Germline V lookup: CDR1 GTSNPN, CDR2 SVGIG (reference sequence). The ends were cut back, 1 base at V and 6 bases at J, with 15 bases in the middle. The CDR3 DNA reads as TGTGCCTGGAGTGGAGAAGGATCGGGGGATGGCTACACCTTC. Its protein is CAWSGEGSGDGYTF.